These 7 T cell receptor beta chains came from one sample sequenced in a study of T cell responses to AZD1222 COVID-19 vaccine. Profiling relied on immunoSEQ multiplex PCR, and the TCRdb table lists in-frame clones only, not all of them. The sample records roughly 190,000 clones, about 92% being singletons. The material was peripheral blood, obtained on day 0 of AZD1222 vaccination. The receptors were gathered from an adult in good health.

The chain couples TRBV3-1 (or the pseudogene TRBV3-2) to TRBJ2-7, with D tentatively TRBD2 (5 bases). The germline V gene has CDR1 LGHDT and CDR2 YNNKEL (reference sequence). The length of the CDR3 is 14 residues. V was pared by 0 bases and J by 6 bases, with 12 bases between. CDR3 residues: CASSQDGRVGEQYF. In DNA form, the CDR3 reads TGTGCCAGCAGCCAAGATGGGCGGGTAGGCGAGCAGTACTTC.

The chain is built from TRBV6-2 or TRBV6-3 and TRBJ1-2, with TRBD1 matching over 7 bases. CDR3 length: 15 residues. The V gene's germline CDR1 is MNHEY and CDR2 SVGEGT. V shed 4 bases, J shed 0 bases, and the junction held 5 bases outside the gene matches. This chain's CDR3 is CASSSWDSSNYGYTF. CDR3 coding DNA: TGTGCCAGCAGTTCCTGGGACAGCTCTAACTATGGCTACACCTTC.

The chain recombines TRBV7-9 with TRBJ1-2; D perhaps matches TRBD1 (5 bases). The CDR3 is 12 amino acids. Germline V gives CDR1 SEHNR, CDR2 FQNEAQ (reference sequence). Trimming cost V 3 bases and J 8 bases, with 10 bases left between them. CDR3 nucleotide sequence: TGTGCCAGCAGCTTCGGAGGGGACGGCTACACCTTC. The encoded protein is CASSFGGDGYTF.

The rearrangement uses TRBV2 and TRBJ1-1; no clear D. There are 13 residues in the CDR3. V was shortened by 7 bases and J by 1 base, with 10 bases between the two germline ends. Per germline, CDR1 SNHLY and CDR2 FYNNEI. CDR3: CASKPDRNTEAFF. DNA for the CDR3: TGTGCCAGCAAACCCGATAGGAACACTGAAGCTTTCTTT.

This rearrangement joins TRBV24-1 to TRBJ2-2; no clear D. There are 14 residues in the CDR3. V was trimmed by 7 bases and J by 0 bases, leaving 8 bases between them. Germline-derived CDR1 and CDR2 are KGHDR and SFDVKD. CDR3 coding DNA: TGTGCCACCAGCAGGAACACGAACACCGGGGAGCTGTTTTTT. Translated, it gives CATSRNTNTGELFF.

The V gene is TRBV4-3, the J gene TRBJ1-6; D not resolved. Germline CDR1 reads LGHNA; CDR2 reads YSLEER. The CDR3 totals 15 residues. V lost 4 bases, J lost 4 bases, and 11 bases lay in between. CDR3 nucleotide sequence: TGCGCCAGCAGCCCAGATCGGGGTTATAATTCACCCCTCCACTTT. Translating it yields CASSPDRGYNSPLHF.

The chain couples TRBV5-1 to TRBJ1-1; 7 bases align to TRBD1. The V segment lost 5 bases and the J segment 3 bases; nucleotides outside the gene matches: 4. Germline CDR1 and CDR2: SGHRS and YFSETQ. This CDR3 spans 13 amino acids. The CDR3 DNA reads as TGCGCCAGCAGGGACAGGTACGACACTGAAGCTTTCTTT. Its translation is CASRDRYDTEAFF.